The present T cell receptor beta chain was sequenced within a study of T cells in Graves' hyperthyroidism and ophthalmopathy. Looking at the study overall: Peripheral blood specimens were obtained at initial diagnosis, prior to any treatment.

RNA transcripts provided the source from which TCR beta CDR3 regions were amplified. The TCR CDR3 was amplified in a first-round RT-PCR using the HTBI primer set. TCRdb reanalysed the multiplex PCR reads using MiXCR and keeps one entry per CDR3 protein. The data contain about 420,000 distinct CDR3 sequences, approximately 14% of them seen just once; the ten biggest clones take up around 7.3%. A remark on this clonotype: Its specificity is not known.

Broader study findings: Clonotypes that were expanded in thyroid above 0.001 mostly appeared in blood too. Researchers report that a 13 V-J model separated ophthalmopathy from stable hyperthyroidism.

The receptor was derived from a woman aged 18-29 years with Graves' hyperthyroidism. The specimen sequenced was blood.

The CDR3 loop is CASSQDLQALSTDTQYF. DNA for the CDR3: TGTGCCAGCAGCCAAGATCTGCAAGCGCTTAGCACAGATACGCAGTATTTT. This chain connects TRBV3-1 to TRBJ2-3, with unresolved D. The CDR3 has 17 residues. Deletions cut 0 bases from V and 0 bases from J, with 13 bases between. Germline V gives CDR1 LGHDT, CDR2 YNNKEL (reference sequence).